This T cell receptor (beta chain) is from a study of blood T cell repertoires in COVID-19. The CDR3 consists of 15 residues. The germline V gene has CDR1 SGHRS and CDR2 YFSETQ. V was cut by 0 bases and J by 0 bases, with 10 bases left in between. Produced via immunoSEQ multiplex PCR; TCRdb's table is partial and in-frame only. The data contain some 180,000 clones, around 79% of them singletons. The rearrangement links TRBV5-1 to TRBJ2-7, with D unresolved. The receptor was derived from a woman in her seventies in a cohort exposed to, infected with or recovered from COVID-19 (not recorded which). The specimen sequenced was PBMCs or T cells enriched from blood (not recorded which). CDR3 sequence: CASSLDPGSSYEQYF. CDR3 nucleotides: TGCGCCAGCAGCTTGGACCCAGGAAGCTCCTACGAGCAGTACTTC.